One T cell receptor beta chain is described in this entry. What it binds is unknown. The CDR3 has 20 amino acids. Germline V gene lookup returns CDR1 MNHGY and CDR2 SAAAGT. V lost 0 bases to trimming and J lost 7 bases; unmatched junction nucleotides: 18. The record originates from a study of T cell repertoires in cytomegalovirus infection. Whole-study context: TCR beta signatures that were public indicated CMV infection and matching HLA type.

Each CDR3 protein is one row after TCRdb ran MiXCR on the reads. This sample carries roughly 920,000 distinct CDR3 sequences, 25% to 40% of them seen once, and the ten largest clones take roughly an eighth. The sample was cultured CD8+ T cells from PBMCs, taken from culture after CMV antigen stimulation. The source is a human donor in good health (CMV status not recorded). Some clones in this sample may be carry-over from other donors' samples. The chain is built from TRBV6-8 and TRBJ1-6; 7 bases line up with TRBD1. The CDR3 loop is CASSYSIQRRDSAENSPLHF. The CDR3 DNA reads TGTGCCAGCAGTTACTCGATACAGCGCAGGGACAGCGCGGAGAATTCACCCCTCCACTTT.